This T cell receptor (beta chain) stems from a study of cytomegalovirus exposure and HLA in healthy donors. CDR3 length equals 15 residues. Trimming left V 0 bases short and J 7 bases short, with 15 bases between. Looked up from germline, CDR1 is GTSNPN and CDR2 is SVGIG (reference sequence). Study outcomes and limitations: In vitro checks showed that three CMV-associated chains really do target CMV antigens. Associated with cytomegalovirus, according to the listing, were 150 to 200 TCR beta chains.

Remarks on this clone: The antigen remains unidentified.

Produced via immunoSEQ multiplex PCR; TCRdb's table is partial and in-frame only. The table lists some 76,000 clones, about 94% of them singletons. This receptor was identified in a woman between 18 and 29 years old in good health and CMV-seronegative. The rearrangement joins TRBV30 to TRBJ1-4; perhaps TRBD1 as D (6 bases). The source material was PBMCs. CDR3 region: CAWSVEQGRGEKLFF. In DNA form, the CDR3 reads TGTGCCTGGAGTGTCGAGCAGGGCAGGGGTGAAAAACTGTTTTTT.